This TCR beta chain was found in a study of T cells in Graves' hyperthyroidism and ophthalmopathy. Study-wide results and limits: The model anticipated ophthalmopathy a median approximately six months pre-onset. Most clonotypes expanded in thyroid above 0.001 were likewise present in blood.

V lost 0 bases to trimming and J lost 2 bases; unmatched junction nucleotides: 5. This CDR3 has 16 amino acids. Germline CDR1 and CDR2: LGHNA and YSLEER. Subjects with ophthalmopathy showed a Clinical Activity Score no lower than 3, a NOSPECS grade no lower than 4, and a duration shorter than 3 months. For the diagnoses, clinical symptoms, serum thyroxine and TRAb, thyroid ultrasound and orbital computed tomography were used. Details on this clonotype: Its antigen is undetermined.

RNA transcripts were the template for amplifying TCR beta CDR3 regions. The HTBI set primed first-round TCR CDR3 RT-PCR. TCRdb passed the multiplex PCR reads through MiXCR, listing each CDR3 protein once. Of a few hundred thousand distinct CDR3 sequences listed, about 15% were seen once; the top ten hold less than 30%. Material: blood. The chain links TRBV4-3 to TRBJ2-3; 7 bases map to TRBD2. This sequence was found in a woman aged 30 to 39 with Graves' ophthalmopathy. The CDR3 loop is CASSQDRGGTTDTQYF. CDR3 sequence (DNA): TGCGCCAGCAGCCAAGATCGGGGAGGGACCACAGATACGCAGTATTTT.